Below, one T cell receptor beta chain is given with its context. The antigen is not known. Germline V CDR1 and CDR2: SGHTA, FQGNSA. Trimming took off 4 bases at V and 8 bases at J, with 14 bases between the two ends. This CDR3 comprises 13 residues. The source of the sample is a study of cytotoxic CD8 clonotypes in ibrutinib-treated CLL. About the study: The response samples were taken once patients had been treated for a median of about 12 months, range 6 to 36.

Findings and caveats of the study: Rising at ibrutinib response, clonality subsequently fell back toward baseline at progression.

The protocol was immunoSEQ multiplex PCR, while the TCRdb copy is restricted to in-frame clones and leaves out a portion. This sample has 100,000 to 150,000 clones, with 80% to 90% found just once. The sample was PBMCs, taken after 24 months of ibrutinib treatment. This TCR was recovered from a human donor with chronic lymphocytic leukemia. The genes are TRBV7-2 and TRBJ1-2; D is perhaps TRBD1 (5 bases). CDR3: CASSSRGAGGYTF. CDR3 DNA sequence: TGTGCCAGCAGCTCTCGTGGGGCCGGGGGCTACACCTTC.